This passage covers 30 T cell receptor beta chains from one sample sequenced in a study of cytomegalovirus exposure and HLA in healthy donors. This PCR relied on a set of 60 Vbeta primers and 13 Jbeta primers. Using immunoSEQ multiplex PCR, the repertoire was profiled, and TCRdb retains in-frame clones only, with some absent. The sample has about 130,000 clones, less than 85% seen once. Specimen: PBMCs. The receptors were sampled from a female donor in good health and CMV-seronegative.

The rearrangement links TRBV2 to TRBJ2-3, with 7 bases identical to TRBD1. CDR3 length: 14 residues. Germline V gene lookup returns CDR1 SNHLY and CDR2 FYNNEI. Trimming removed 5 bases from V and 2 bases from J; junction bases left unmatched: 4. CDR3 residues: CASSPTGYTDTQYF. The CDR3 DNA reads TGTGCCAGCAGTCCGACAGGGTACACAGATACGCAGTATTTT.

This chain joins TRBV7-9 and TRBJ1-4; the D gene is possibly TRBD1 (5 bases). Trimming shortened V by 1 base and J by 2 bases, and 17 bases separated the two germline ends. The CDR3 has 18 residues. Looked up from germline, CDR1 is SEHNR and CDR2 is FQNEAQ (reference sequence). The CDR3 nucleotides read TGTGCCAGCAGCTTAGGCGGCGGGGGAGACTTCACTAATGAAAAACTGTTTTTT. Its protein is CASSLGGGGDFTNEKLFF.

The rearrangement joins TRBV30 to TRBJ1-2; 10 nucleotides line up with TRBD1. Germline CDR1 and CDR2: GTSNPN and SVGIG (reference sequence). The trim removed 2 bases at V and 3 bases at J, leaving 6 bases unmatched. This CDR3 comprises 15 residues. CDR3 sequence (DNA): TGTGCCTGGAGTAGGGGGACAGGGGAGGACTATGGCTACACCTTC. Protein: CAWSRGTGEDYGYTF.

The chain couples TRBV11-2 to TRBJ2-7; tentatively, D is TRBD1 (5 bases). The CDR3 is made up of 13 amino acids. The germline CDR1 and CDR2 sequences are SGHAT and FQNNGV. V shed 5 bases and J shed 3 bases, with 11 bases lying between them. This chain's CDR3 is CASSRDSVYEQYF. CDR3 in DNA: TGTGCCAGCAGCCGCGACAGCGTCTACGAGCAGTACTTC.

The CDR3 coding sequence is TGCGCCAGCAGCCAATTGGGGCTCAGAAAAAACAATCAGCCCCAGCATTTT. This gives the protein CASSQLGLRKNNQPQHF. This rearrangement joins TRBV4-1 to TRBJ1-5, with a possible D match to TRBD1 (5 bases). Trimming pared 2 bases from V and 3 bases from J, leaving 17 bases between. This CDR3 is 17 amino acids long. Germline V gene lookup returns CDR1 MGHRA and CDR2 YSYEKL.

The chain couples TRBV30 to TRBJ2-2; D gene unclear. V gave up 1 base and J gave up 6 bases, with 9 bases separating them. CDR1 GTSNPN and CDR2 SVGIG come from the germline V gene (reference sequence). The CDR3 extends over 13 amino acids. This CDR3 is CAWSANRAGELFF. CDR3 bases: TGTGCCTGGAGTGCGAATCGGGCCGGGGAGCTGTTTTTT.

The CDR3 sequence: CASSLGTAYSPLHF. The CDR3, as DNA: TGTGCCAGCAGCCTCGGGACAGCCTATTCACCCCTCCACTTT. This rearrangement joins TRBV11-2 to TRBJ1-6; 7 positions match TRBD1. Germline values: CDR1 SGHAT, CDR2 FQNNGV. V lost 5 bases, J lost 8 bases, and 6 bases stayed unmatched. The CDR3 contains 14 residues. Together with reference TRBV11-2 and TRBJ1-6, the CDR3 gives the full variable domain: EAGVAQSPRYKIIEKRQSVAFWCNPISGHATLYWYQQILGQGPKLLIQFQNNGVVDDSQLPKDRFSAERLKGVDSTLKIQPAKLEDSAVYLCASSLGTAYSPLHFGNGTRLTVT.

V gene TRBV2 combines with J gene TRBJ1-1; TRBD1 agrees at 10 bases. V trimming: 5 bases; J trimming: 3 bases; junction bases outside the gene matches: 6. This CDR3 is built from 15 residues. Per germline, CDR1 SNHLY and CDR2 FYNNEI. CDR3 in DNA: TGTGCCAGCAGTAAAACCGGGACAGGGGACACTGAAGCTTTCTTT. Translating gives CASSKTGTGDTEAFF.

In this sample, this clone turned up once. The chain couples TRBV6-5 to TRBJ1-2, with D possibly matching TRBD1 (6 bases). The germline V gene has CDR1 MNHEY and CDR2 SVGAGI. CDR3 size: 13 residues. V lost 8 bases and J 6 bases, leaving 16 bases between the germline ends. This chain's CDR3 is CASRGRGAHGYTF. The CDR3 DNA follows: TGTGCCAGCCGAGGACGGGGGGCCCATGGCTACACCTTC.

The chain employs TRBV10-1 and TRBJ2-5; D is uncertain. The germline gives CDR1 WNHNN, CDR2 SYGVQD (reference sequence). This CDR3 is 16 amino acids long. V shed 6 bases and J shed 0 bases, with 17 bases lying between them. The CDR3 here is CASRETVDKYQETQYF. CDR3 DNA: TGCGCCAGCAGGGAGACGGTTGATAAGTACCAAGAGACCCAGTACTTC.

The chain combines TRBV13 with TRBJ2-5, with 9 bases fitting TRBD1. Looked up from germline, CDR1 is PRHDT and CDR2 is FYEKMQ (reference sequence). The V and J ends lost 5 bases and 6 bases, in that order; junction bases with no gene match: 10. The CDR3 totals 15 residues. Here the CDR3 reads CASSQPGQGIKTQYF. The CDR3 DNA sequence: TGTGCCAGCAGCCAACCAGGACAGGGGATAAAGACCCAGTACTTC.

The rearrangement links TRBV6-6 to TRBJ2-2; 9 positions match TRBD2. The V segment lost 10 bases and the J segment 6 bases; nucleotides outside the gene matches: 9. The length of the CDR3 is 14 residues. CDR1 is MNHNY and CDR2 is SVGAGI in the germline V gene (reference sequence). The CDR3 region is CATTGTSYPGELFF. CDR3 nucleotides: TGTGCCACAACCGGGACTAGCTATCCCGGGGAGCTGTTTTTT.

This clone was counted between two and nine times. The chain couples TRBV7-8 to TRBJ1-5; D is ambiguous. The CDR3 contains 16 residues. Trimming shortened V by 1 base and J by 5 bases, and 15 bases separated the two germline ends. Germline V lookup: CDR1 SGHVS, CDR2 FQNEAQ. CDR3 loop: CASSLVPVGGDQPQHF. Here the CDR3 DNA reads TGTGCCAGCAGCTTAGTTCCTGTCGGCGGCGATCAGCCCCAGCATTTT.

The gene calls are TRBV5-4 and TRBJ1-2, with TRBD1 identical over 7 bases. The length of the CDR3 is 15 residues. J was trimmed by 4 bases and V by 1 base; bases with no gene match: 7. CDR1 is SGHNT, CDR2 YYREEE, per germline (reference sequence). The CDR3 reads CASSLRQGSTYGYTF. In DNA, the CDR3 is TGTGCCAGCAGCTTGAGACAGGGATCTACCTATGGCTACACCTTC.

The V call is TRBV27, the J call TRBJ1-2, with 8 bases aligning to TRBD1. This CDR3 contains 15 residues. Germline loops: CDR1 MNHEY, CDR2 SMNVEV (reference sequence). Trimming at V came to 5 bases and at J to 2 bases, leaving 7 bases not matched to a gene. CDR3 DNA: TGTGCCAGCAGTGGGGGACAGGAGACAAACTATGGCTACACCTTC. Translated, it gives CASSGGQETNYGYTF.

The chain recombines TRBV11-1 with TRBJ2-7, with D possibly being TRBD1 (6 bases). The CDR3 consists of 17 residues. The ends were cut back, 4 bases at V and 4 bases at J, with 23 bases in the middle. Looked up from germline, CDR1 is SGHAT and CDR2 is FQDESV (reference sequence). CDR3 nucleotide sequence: TGTGCCAGCAGCTCCCCCCGTTTGTTGGGGGCCAGTTACGAGCAGTACTTC. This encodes CASSSPRLLGASYEQYF.

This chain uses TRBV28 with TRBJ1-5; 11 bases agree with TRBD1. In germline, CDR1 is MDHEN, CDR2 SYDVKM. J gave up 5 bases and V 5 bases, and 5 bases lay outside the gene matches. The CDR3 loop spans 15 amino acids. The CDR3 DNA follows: TGTGCCAGCAGTCTGGGGACAGGGGGATATCAGCCCCAGCATTTT. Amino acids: CASSLGTGGYQPQHF.

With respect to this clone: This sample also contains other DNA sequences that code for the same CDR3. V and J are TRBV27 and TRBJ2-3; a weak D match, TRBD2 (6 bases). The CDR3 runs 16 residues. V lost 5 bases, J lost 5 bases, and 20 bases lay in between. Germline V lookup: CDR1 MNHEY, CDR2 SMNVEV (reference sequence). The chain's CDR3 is CASSPGLDRGLDTQYF. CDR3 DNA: TGTGCCAGCAGTCCGGGACTTGACCGGGGACTAGATACGCAGTATTTT.

The CDR3 coding sequence is TGTGCCAGCAGTGATCCCCAGTACGATCCTAACACCGGGGAGCTGTTTTTT. It yields the protein CASSDPQYDPNTGELFF. This chain links TRBV25-1 with TRBJ2-2; D call uncertain. Per germline, CDR1 MGHDK and CDR2 SYGVNS. This CDR3 is 17 amino acids long. V was clipped by 3 bases and J by 2 bases, with 16 bases between them. Using reference TRBV25-1 and TRBJ2-2 for the parts outside the CDR3, the full variable domain is EADIYQTPRYLVIGTGKKITLECSQTMGHDKMYWYQQDPGMELHLIHYSYGVNSTEKGDLSSESTVSRIRTEHFPLTLESARPSHTSQYLCASSDPQYDPNTGELFFGEGSRLTVL.

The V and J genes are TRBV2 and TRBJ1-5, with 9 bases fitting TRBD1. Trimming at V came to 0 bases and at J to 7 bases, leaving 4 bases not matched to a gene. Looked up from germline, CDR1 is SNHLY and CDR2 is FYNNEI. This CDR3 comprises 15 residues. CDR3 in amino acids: CASSEARTGVQPQHF. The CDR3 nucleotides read TGTGCCAGCAGTGAAGCGCGGACAGGGGTCCAGCCCCAGCATTTT.

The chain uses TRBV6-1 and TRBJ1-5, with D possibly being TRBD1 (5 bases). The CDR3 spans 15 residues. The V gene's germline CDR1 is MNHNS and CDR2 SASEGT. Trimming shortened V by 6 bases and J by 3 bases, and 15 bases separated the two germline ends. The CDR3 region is CASSLTGGINQPQHF. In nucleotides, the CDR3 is TGTGCCAGCAGCTTAACAGGTGGGATCAATCAGCCCCAGCATTTT.

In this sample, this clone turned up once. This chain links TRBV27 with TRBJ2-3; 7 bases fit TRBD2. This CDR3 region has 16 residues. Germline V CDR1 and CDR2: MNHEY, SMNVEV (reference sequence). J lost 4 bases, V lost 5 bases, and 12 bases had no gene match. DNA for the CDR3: TGTGCCAGCAGTCCCTACAGCGGGGTCGGCCCAGATACGCAGTATTTT. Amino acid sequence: CASSPYSGVGPDTQYF.

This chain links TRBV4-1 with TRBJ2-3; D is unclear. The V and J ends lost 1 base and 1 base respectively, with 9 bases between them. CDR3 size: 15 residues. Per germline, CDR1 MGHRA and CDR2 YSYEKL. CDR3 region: CASSQVVGGTDTQYF. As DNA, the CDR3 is TGCGCCAGCAGCCAAGTTGTCGGAGGCACAGATACGCAGTATTTT.

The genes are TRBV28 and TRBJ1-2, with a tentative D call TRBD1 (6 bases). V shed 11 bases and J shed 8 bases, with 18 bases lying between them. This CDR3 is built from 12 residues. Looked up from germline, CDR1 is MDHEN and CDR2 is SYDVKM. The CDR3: CAVYRVQGGYTF. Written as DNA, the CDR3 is TGTGCCGTATACCGGGTCCAGGGGGGCTACACCTTC.

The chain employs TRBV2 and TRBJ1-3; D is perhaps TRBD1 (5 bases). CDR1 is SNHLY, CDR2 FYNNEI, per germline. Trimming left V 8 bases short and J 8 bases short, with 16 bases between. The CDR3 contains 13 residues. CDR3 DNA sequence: TGTGCCAGCCCCAGAACCAGGGCGGACACCATATATTTT. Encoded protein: CASPRTRADTIYF. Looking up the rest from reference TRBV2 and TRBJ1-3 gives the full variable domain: EPEVTQTPSHQVTQMGQEVILRCVPISNHLYFYWYRQILGQKVEFLVSFYNNEISEKSEIFDDQFSVERPDGSNFTLKIRSTKLEDSAMYFCASPRTRADTIYFGEGSWLTVV.

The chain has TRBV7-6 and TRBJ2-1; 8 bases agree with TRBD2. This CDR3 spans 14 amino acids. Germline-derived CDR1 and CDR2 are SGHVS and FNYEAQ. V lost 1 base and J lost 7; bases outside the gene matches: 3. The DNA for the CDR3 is TGTGCCAGCAGCTTAGACGGGAGGGCGAATGAGCAGTTCTTC. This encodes CASSLDGRANEQFF.

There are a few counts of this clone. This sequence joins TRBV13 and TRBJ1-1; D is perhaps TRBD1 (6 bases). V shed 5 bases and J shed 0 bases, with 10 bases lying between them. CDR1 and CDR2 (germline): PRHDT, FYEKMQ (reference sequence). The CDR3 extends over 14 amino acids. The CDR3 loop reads CASSLDRMNTEAFF. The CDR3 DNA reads TGTGCCAGCAGCCTCGACAGGATGAACACTGAAGCTTTCTTT.

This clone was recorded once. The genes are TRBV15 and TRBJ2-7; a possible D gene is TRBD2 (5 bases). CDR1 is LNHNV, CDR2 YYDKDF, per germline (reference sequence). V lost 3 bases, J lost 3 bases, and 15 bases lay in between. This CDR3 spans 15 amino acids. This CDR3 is CATSRDQDGIYEQYF. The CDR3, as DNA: TGTGCCACCAGCAGGGACCAGGACGGGATCTACGAGCAGTACTTC.

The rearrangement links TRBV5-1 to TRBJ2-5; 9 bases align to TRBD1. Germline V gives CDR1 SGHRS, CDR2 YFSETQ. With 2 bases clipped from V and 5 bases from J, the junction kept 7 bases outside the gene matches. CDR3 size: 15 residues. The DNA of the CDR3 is TGCGCCAGCAGCTTCCGGGGACAGGGTCGCGAGACCCAGTACTTC. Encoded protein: CASSFRGQGRETQYF. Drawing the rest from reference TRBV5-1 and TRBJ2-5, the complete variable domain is KAGVTQTPRYLIKTRGQQVTLSCSPISGHRSVSWYQQTPGQGLQFLFEYFSETQRNKGNFPGRFSGRQFSNSRSEMNVSTLELGDSALYLCASSFRGQGRETQYFGPGTRLLVL.

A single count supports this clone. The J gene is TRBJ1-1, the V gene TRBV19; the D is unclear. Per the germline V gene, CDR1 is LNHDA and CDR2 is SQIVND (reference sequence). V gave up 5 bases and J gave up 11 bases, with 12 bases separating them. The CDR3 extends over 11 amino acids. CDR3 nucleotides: TGTGCCAGTAGTGTTATTTCTATGGCTTTCTTT. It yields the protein CASSVISMAFF.